The clone carrying this T cell receptor beta chain appeared a few times. The antigen is unknown. The CDR3 length is 16 residues. CDR1 is MNHEY and CDR2 is SVGAGI in the germline V gene. The junction had 14 bases not matched to a gene; V was cut back by 7 bases and J by 5 bases. The data were taken from a study of T cell repertoires in cytomegalovirus infection. Across the whole study: Recently identified HLA-C-restricted CMV epitopes and well-studied HLA-B-restricted CMV epitopes were used by the study. From public TCR beta signatures came an indication of both CMV infection and matching HLA type.

TCRdb re-derived calls from the reads in MiXCR, one entry per CDR3 protein. This sample has roughly 860,000 distinct CDR3 sequences; about 30% occur once, and the top ten carry around 11%. Overall study results and limits: Predominance within the ex vivo response was attributable to HLA-C-restricted CMV-specific TCR beta clonotypes. The cumulative frequency of public TCR beta families distinguished individuals who carried CMV together with the relevant HLA.

Here the sequenced sample was cultured CD8+ T cells from PBMCs, taken from culture after CMV antigen stimulation. The source is a human donor in good health (CMV status not recorded). Some clones in this sample may be carry-over from other donors' samples. The rearrangement joins TRBV6-5 to TRBJ2-3; TRBD2 agrees at 8 bases. Written as DNA, the CDR3 is TGTGCCAGCAAGAACCGCGGGGGGCTCCGGATAGATACGCAGTATTTT. This translates into CASKNRGGLRIDTQYF.